The source of this TCR beta chain is a study of spatial heterogeneity in lung cancer (dated by TCRdb to the late 2010s). Regarding the study in general: Beta-chain transcripts were consistently detected in greater numbers than alpha-chain transcripts, which likely reflects a higher abundance of beta-chain transcripts. At surgery, about 210 tumor regions, around 65 matched nontumor lung samples and 56 PBMC samples were TCR-sequenced for both alpha and beta chains. In the raw uncorrected reads, each unique combination of TCR and UMI appeared more than ten times on average. Nonsynonymous mutation counts, determined by whole-exome sequencing of tumor tissue, were related to TCR repertoire features. In non-small cell lung cancer, the study quantitatively compared TCR alpha and beta repertoires across several tumor regions, matched nontumor lung, and blood. A strong correlation was found between TCR transcript counts in tumor regions and a T cell transcriptional module score from matched bulk RNA-seq. The study at large found these results: Estimated TCR-seq coverage of tumor T cells was only 7% to 8.5% for alpha chains and roughly 12% for beta chains. Additional single-cell paired TCR alpha and beta sequencing was considered necessary to confirm, at a functional level, the hypothesis that regional TCRs recognize regional mutations. The count of ubiquitous expanded TCRs correlated with the count of ubiquitous nonsynonymous mutations, and the count of regional expanded TCRs correlated with the count of regional nonsynonymous mutations. The tumor nonsynonymous mutation count correlated with the number of expanded intratumoral alpha and beta TCRs.

Sample time point, as interpreted from the label and publication: sample taken at primary tumor resection. Samples were obtained from 72 patients with early-stage, untreated non-small cell lung cancer from the lung TRACERx cohort. Without any cell sorting, TCR sequencing was performed on whole RNA extracted either from tumor and nontumor lung tissue or from cryopreserved PBMC samples. Patients were selected for TCR sequencing only if sufficient RNA was available from at least two tumor regions. Before being selected, tumor and adjacent nontumor lung specimens were reviewed by a lung pathologist. The library relied on 5' RACE. The sequencer was a NextSeq 500. To allow correction of PCR and sequencing errors, the TCR library protocol tagged every TCR cDNA molecule with a unique molecular identifier. The original pipeline was this. TCR identification, UMI-based error correction and CDR3 extraction were all carried out with Decombinator tools. TCRs above a frequency of 2 per 1,000, corresponding to the top 1% of the tumor frequency distribution, were defined as expanded. Expanded tumor TCRs were classed as regional if statistically deemed absent (corrected P<0.05) from at least one tumor region, otherwise ubiquitous. Renyi diversity was calculated using the R vegan package after each repertoire was subsampled 100 times to 5,000 TCRs. CDR3 similarity networks were constructed using string-kernel similarity of amino acid triplets, with links drawn between CDR3s whose pairwise similarity was above 0.82. TCRdb took the public reads, trimmed them with fastp at Q25, ran MiXCR for clone calling and kept in-frame beta chains. CDR3 protein sequences are deduplicated, and each keeps its most common genes and DNA. Here the V and J calls rest on TCRdb's processing, not on the authors' analysis. This sample comprises around 9,700 distinct CDR3 sequences, 7.9% of them detected only once. The ten largest clones take up around a fifth of the sample.

Counted from cysteine to phenylalanine, this CDR3 has 11 amino acids. CDR3 DNA only is kept here, 33 bases in frame from base 1. The CDR1 and CDR2 encoded by the germline V gene are MNHNS and SASEGT. V lost 7 bases and J lost 6 bases; the stretch between them is 6 bases long. This clonotype was counted at least ten times. Which antigen it targets is not known. Base qualities are not recorded, but no much larger clone differs from it by a single base. The library was built for alpha chains, so this beta chain is an off-target read and its size means little. Here the chain combines TRBV6-1 and TRBJ2-2; TRBD2 is a weak D gene call, 6 bases matching. Sequenced material: lung tumor tissue, taken at surgery. The sequence came from a female donor with early-stage non-small cell lung cancer. For the CDR3, the sequence is CASTGAGELFF. At the DNA level, the sequence is TGTGCCAGCACGGGGGCCGGGGAGCTGTTTTTT.